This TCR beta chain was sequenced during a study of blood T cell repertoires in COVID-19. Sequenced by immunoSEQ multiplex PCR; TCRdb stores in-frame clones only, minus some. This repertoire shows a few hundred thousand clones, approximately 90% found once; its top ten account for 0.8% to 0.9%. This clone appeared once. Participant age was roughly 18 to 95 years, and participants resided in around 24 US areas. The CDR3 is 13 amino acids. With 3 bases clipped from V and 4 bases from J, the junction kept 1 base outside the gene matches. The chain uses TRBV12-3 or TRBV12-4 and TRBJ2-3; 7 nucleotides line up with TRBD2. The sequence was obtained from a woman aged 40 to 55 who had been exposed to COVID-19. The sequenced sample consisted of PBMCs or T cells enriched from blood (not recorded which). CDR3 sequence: CASSFRGADTQYF. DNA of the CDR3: TGTGCCAGCAGTTTTCGGGGGGCAGATACGCAGTATTTT.